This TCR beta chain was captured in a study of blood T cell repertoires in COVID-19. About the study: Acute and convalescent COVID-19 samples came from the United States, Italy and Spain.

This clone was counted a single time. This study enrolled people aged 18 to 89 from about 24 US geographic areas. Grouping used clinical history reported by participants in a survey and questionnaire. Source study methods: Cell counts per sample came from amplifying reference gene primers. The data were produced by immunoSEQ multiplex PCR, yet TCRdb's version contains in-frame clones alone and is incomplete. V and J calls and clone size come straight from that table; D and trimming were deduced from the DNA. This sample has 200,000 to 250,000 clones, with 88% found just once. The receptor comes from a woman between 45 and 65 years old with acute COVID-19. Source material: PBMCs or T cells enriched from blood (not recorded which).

The CDR3 DNA follows: TGTGCCAGCAGCTTAGTAGGGGGAGCGATGAACACTGAAGCTTTCTTT. This sequence encodes CASSLVGGAMNTEAFF. The chain employs TRBV7-6 and TRBJ1-1, with a possible D match to TRBD1 (6 bases). The CDR3 is 16 amino acids. The ends were cut back, 1 base at V and 0 bases at J, with 12 bases in the middle. Germline V gene lookup returns CDR1 SGHVS and CDR2 FNYEAQ.